The T cell receptor (beta chain) under discussion was sequenced for a study of cytomegalovirus exposure and HLA in healthy donors. Study-wide background: Some 85 million unique TCRs, all from HLA-typed donors, were included in an early release of the data. Study-level points and caveats: In vitro assays verified that three CMV-associated chains recognized CMV antigens specifically.

A word on this clone: Its target is not known.

Germline CDR1 is SGHNT and CDR2 is YYREEE (reference sequence). The CDR3 length is 15 residues. Between the trimmed V and J ends, which lost 4 bases and 0 bases, there was a span of 10 bases. It was with 60 Vbeta and 13 Jbeta primers that the PCR ran. Produced via immunoSEQ multiplex PCR; TCRdb's table is partial and in-frame only. The table includes about 160,000 clones, around four fifths detected once. The chain uses TRBV5-4 and TRBJ1-4; D gene uncertain. The source is a man aged 18 to 30 in good health and CMV-seropositive. The sample taken for sequencing was PBMCs. This CDR3 reads CASSHKRTTNEKLFF. The CDR3 DNA follows: TGTGCCAGCAGCCATAAGAGGACAACTAATGAAAAACTGTTTTTT.